This TCR beta chain was profiled in a study of CD8+CD57+ T cells in acquired aplastic anemia. The overall study: CD4+ and CD8+ cells, once sorted, gave DNA averaging approximately 3 ug.

It was patients with CD8+CD57+ cell expansion by flow cytometry who were chosen for sequencing. By the time of blood sampling, patients had still received no therapy. Using genomic DNA as the template, TCR beta VDJ and CDR3 profiling was carried out. TCRdb itself ran the reads through MiXCR, one entry per CDR3 protein. The top ten hold over 7.5% of the sample, which has 200,000 to 250,000 distinct CDR3 sequences, approximately 45% seen once. The CDR3 runs 12 residues. V gave up 4 bases and J gave up 7 bases, with 10 bases separating them. Per the germline V gene, CDR1 is DFQATT and CDR2 is SNEGSKA (reference sequence).

The chain links TRBV20-1 to TRBJ1-4; weak D call: TRBD1 (5 bases). This TCR was recovered from a human donor with aplastic anemia. Source material: sorted CD4+, CD8+, or CD8+CD57+ T cells (not recorded which) from PBMCs. CDR3: CSATLRGEKLFF. The DNA for the CDR3 is TGCAGTGCTACCCTAAGGGGTGAAAAACTGTTTTTT.